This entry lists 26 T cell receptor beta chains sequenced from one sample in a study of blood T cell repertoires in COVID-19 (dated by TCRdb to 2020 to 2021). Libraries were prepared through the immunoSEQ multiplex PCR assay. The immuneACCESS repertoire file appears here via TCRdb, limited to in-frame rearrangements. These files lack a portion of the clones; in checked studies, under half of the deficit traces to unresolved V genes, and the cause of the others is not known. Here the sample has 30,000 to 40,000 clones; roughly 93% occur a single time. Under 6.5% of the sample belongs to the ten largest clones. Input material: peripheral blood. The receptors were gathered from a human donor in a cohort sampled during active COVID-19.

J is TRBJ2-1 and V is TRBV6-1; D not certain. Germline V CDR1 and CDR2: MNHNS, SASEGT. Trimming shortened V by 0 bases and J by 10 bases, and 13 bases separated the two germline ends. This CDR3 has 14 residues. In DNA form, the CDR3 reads TGTGCCAGCAGTGAAGCGCCAGTAAGAGGCGAGCAGTTCTTC. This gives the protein CASSEAPVRGEQFF.

The CDR3 coding sequence is TGTGCCAGCAGTGAACCCCTAGCGGGGCCTTACGAGCAGTACTTC. This encodes CASSEPLAGPYEQYF. This chain uses TRBV2 with TRBJ2-7, with TRBD2 matching 9 bases. Germline CDR1 reads SNHLY; CDR2 reads FYNNEI. The CDR3 length is 15 residues. V shed 2 bases, J shed 4 bases, and the junction held 6 bases outside the gene matches.

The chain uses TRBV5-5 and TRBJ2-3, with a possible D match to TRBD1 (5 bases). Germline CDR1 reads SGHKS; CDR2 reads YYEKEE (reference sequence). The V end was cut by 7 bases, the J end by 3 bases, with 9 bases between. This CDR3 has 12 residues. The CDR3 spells CASSRATDTQYF. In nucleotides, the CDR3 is TGTGCCAGCTCCAGGGCAACAGATACGCAGTATTTT.

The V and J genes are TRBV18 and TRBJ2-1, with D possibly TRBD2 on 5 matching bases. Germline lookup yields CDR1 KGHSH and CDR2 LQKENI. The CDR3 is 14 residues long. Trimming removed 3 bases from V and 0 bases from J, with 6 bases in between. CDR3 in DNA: TGTGCCAGCTCACCGGGGAGCTCCTACAATGAGCAGTTCTTC. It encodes CASSPGSSYNEQFF. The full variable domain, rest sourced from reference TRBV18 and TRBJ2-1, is NAGVMQNPRHLVRRRGQEARLRCSPMKGHSHVYWYRQLPEEGLKFMVYLQKENIIDESGMPKERFSAEFPKEGPSILRIQQVVRGDSAAYFCASSPGSSYNEQFFGPGTRLTVL.

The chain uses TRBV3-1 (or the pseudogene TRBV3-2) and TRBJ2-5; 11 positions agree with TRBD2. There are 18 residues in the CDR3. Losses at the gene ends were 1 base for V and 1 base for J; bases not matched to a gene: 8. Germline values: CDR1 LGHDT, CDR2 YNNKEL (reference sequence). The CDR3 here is CASSQGLLAGATQETQYF. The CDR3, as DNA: TGTGCCAGCAGCCAAGGATTACTAGCGGGGGCCACCCAAGAGACCCAGTACTTC.

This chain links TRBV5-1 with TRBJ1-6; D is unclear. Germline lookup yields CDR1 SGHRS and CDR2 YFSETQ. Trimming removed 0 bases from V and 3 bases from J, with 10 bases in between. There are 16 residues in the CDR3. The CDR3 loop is CASSLVAGGYNSPLHF. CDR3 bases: TGCGCCAGCAGCTTGGTGGCGGGCGGCTATAATTCACCCCTCCACTTT.

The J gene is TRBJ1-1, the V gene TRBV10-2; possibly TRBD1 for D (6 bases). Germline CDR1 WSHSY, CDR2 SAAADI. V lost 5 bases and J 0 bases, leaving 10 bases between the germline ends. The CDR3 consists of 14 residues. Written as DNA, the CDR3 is TGCGCCAGCAGTAACCGGGACATGAACACTGAAGCTTTCTTT. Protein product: CASSNRDMNTEAFF.

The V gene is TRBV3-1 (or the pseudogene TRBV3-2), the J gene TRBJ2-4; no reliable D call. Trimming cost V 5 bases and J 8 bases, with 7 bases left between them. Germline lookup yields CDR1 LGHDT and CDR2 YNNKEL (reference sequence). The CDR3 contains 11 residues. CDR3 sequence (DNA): TGTGCCAGCAGCTACCGGGACATTCAGTACTTC. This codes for CASSYRDIQYF.

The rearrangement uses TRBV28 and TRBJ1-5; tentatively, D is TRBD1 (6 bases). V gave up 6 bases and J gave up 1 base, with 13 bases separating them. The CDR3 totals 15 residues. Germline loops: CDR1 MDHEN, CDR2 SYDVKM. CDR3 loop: CASRTLQGSNQPQHF. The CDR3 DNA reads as TGTGCCAGCAGGACTCTCCAGGGGAGCAATCAGCCCCAGCATTTT.

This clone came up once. The CDR3 loop reads CASSPERGYGYTF. The CDR3 DNA is TGTGCCAGCAGCCCCGAAAGGGGCTATGGCTACACCTTC. This chain uses TRBV11-2 with TRBJ1-2, with a possible D match to TRBD1 (5 bases). CDR3 length: 13 amino acids. The V gene's germline CDR1 is SGHAT and CDR2 FQNNGV. The germline V and J ends were trimmed by 5 bases and 4 bases, with 11 bases remaining between them.

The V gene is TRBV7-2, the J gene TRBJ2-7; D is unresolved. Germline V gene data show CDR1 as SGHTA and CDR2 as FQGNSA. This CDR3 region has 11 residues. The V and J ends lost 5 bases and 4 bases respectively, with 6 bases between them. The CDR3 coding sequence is TGTGCCAGCAGCGTCACATACGAGCAGTACTTC. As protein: CASSVTYEQYF.

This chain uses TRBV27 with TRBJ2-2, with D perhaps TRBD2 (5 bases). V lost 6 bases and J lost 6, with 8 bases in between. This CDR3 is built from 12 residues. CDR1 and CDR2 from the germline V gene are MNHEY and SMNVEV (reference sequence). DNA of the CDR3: TGTGCCAGCAGGACGGGGTCCGGGGAGCTGTTTTTT. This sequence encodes CASRTGSGELFF.

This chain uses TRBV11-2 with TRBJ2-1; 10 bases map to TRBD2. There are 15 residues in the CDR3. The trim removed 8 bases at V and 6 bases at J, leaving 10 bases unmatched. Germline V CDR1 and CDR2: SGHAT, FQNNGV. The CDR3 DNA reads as TGTGCCAGCCGCCCTTTAGCGGGGGGAACCAATGAGCAGTTCTTC. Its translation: CASRPLAGGTNEQFF.

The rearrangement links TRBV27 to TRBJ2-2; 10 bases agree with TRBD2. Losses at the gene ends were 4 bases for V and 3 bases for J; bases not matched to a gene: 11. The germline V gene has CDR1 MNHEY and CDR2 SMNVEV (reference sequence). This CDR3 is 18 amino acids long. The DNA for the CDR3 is TGTGCCAGCAGTTCAGCTGGAGCGGGGGGGCTAGACACCGGGGAGCTGTTTTTT. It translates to CASSSAGAGGLDTGELFF.

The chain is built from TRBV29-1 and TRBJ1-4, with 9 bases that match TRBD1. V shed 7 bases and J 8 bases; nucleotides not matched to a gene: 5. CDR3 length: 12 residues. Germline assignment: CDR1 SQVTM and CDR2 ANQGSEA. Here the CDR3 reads CSAWTGEEKLFF. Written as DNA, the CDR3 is TGCAGCGCCTGGACAGGGGAGGAAAAACTGTTTTTT. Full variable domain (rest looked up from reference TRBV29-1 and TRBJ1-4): SAVISQKPSRDICQRGTSLTIQCQVDSQVTMMFWYRQQPGQSLTLIATANQGSEATYESGFVIDKFPISRPNLTFSTLTVSNMSPEDSSIYLCSAWTGEEKLFFGSGTQLSVL.

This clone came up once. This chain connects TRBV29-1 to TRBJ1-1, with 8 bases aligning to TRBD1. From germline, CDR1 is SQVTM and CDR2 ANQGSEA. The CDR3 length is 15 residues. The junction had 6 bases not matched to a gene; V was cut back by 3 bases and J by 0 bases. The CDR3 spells CSVDLADRVNTEAFF. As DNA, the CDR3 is TGCAGCGTTGACCTTGCGGACAGGGTGAACACTGAAGCTTTCTTT.

CDR3 amino acids: CASSLKRAGGGTDTQYF. CDR3 bases: TGTGCCAGCAGCTTGAAGAGAGCGGGAGGAGGCACAGATACGCAGTATTTT. The genes are TRBV5-4 and TRBJ2-3; 9 bases map to TRBD2. The CDR3 loop spans 17 amino acids. Germline lookup yields CDR1 SGHNT and CDR2 YYREEE (reference sequence). V shed 1 base and J 1 base; nucleotides not matched to a gene: 7.

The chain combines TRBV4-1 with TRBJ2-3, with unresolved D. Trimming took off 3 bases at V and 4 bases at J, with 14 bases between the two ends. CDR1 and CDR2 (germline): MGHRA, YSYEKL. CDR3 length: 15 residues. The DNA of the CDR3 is TGCGCCAGCAGCCACTATGTGAGATCCGCAGATACGCAGTATTTT. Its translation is CASSHYVRSADTQYF.

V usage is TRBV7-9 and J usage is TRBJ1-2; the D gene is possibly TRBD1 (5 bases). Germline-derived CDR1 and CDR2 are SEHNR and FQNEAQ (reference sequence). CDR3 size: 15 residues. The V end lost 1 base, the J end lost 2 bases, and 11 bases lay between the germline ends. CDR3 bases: TGTGCCAGCAGCTTAGAGGGGTTCACAAACTATGGCTACACCTTC. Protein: CASSLEGFTNYGYTF.

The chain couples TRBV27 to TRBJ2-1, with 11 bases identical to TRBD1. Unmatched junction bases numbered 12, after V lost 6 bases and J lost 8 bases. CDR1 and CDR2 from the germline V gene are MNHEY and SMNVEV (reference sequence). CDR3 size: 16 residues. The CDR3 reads CASRPYTGTGGDEQFF. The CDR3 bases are TGTGCCAGCAGACCCTATACCGGGACAGGGGGTGATGAGCAGTTCTTC.

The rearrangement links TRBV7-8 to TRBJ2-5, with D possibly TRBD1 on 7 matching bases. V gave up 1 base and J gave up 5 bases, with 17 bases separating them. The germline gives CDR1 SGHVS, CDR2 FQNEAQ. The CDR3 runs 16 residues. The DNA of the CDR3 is TGTGCCAGCAGCTTAGAGGTGGCAGGGGGGAGGGAGACCCAGTACTTC. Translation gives CASSLEVAGGRETQYF.

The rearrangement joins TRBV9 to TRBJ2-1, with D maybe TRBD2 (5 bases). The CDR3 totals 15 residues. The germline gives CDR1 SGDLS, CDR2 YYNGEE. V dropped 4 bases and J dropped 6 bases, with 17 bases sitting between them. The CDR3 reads CASSTHMGRGNEQFF. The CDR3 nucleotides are TGTGCCAGCAGCACGCACATGGGTCGGGGCAATGAGCAGTTCTTC.

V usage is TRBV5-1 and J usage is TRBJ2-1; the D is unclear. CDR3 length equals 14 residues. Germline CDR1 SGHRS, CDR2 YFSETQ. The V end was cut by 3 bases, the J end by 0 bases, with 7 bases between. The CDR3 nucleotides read TGCGCCAGCAGCTATTTTAGCTCCTACAATGAGCAGTTCTTC. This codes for CASSYFSSYNEQFF.

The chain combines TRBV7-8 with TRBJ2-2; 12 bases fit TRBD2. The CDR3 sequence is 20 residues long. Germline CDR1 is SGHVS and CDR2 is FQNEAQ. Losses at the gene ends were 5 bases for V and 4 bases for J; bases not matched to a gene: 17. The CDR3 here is CASSQHTELAGGRGTGELFF. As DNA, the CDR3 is TGTGCCAGCAGCCAGCATACCGAACTAGCGGGGGGTCGGGGCACCGGGGAGCTGTTTTTT.

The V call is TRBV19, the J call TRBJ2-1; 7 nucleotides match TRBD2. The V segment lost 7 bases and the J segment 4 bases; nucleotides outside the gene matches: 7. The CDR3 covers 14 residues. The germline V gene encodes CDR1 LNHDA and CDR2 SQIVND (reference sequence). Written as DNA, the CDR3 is TGTGCCAGTAATACGGGAGGTGGGTACAATGAGCAGTTCTTC. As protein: CASNTGGGYNEQFF.

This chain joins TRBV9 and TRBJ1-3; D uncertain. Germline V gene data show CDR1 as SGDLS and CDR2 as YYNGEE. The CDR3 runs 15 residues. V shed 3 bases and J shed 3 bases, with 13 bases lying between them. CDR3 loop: CASSEGGVGGNTIYF. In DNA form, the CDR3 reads TGTGCCAGCAGCGAAGGAGGAGTAGGTGGAAACACCATATATTTT.